A selection of T cell receptor delta chains follows, all from one sample in a study of human gamma delta and Vdelta1 T cells. TCRdb called clones from the PCR reads again using CATT. The sample has fewer than 15,000 delta-chain clones; approximately 51% are singletons. The antigens of these receptors remain unknown. Sequencing was done on a sample of Vdelta1 gamma-delta T cells from blood grown in culture (DOT cells). These receptors were obtained from a human donor in good health. CDR3s include the opening cysteine and the closing phenylalanine or tryptophan. A D gene is named only where the DNA matches it firmly. Some rows mark clone size as missing; the rest say once, few, many or name a class of expanded clone.

clone size: few
J gene: TRDJ1
V gene: TRDV1
D gene: TRDD3
CDR3 protein: CALGEFLPPKYWGNRLQGYTDKLIF
CDR3 DNA: TGTGCTCTTGGGGAATTCCTTCCCCCGAAGTACTGGGGGAACCGTCTACAGGGGTACACCGATAAACTCATCTTT

clone size: -
J gene: TRDJ1
V gene: TRDV1
D gene: TRDD3
CDR3 protein: CALGETHPYERDTPYTDKLIF
CDR3 DNA: TGTGCCCTTGGGGAAACTCACCCCTACGAGAGGGATACCCCGTACACCGATAAACTCATCTTT

clone size: -
J gene: TRDJ1
V gene: TRDV1
D gene: TRDD3
CDR3 protein: CALGETPDNWGSYTDKLIF
CDR3 DNA: TGTGCTCTTGGGGAAACTCCCGATAACTGGGGGTCCTACACCGATAAACTCATCTTT

clone size: -
J gene: TRDJ1
V gene: TRDV1
D gene: TRDD3
CDR3 protein: CALGELDPTGNTGGYYRYTDKLIF
CDR3 DNA: TGTGCTCTTGGGGAACTAGATCCTACGGGAAATACTGGGGGATACTACCGGTACACCGATAAACTCATCTTT

clone size: -
J gene: TRDJ1
V gene: TRDV1
D gene: TRDD3
CDR3 protein: CALGEPQIPRREHVLGATDKLIF
CDR3 DNA: TGTGCTCTTGGGGAACCACAAATTCCTAGGAGGGAGCACGTACTGGGGGCTACCGATAAACTCATTTTT

clone size: -
J gene: TRDJ1
V gene: TRDV1
D gene: TRDD3
CDR3 protein: CALGEGGLAWGIHGAITDKLIF
CDR3 DNA: TGTGCTCTTGGGGAAGGTGGTCTGGCCTGGGGGATACACGGGGCAATCACCGATAAACTCATCTTT

clone size: -
J gene: TRDJ1
V gene: TRDV1
D gene: TRDD3
CDR3 protein: CALGDLKAAPSRSYWGIRPTDKLIF
CDR3 DNA: TGTGCTCTTGGGGACCTTAAGGCAGCCCCTTCCCGTTCGTACTGGGGGATACGCCCTACCGATAAACTCATCTTT

clone size: -
J gene: TRDJ1
V gene: TRDV1
D gene: TRDD3
CDR3 protein: CALGEQSPRYWGRRPTDKLIF
CDR3 DNA: TGTGCTCTTGGGGAACAGTCCCCCAGGTACTGGGGGAGGAGACCCACCGATAAACTCATCTTT

clone size: once
J gene: TRDJ1
V gene: TRDV3
D gene: TRDD3
CDR3 protein: CAFSGDTNDKLIF
CDR3 DNA: TGTGCCTTTTCGGGGGATACGAACGATAAACTCATCTTT

clone size: -
J gene: TRDJ1
V gene: TRDV1
D gene: -
CDR3 protein: CALGELFPTGGYEDMAYTDKLIF
CDR3 DNA: TGTGCTCTTGGGGAACTCTTTCCTACTGGGGGGTACGAGGATATGGCATACACCGATAAACTCATCTTT

clone size: few
J gene: TRDJ1
V gene: TRDV1
D gene: TRDD3
CDR3 protein: CALGVTLPRGIQTVDFRSTDKLIF
CDR3 DNA: TGTGCTCTTGGGGTAACACTTCCTCGGGGGATACAAACCGTCGATTTTCGTAGCACCGATAAACTCATCTTT

clone size: few
J gene: TRDJ1
V gene: TRDV1
D gene: -
CDR3 protein: CALGCRVEYNTDKLIF
CDR3 DNA: TGTGCTCTTGGCTGTCGTGTCGAATACAACACCGATAAACTCATCTTT

clone size: -
J gene: TRDJ1
V gene: TRDV1
D gene: TRDD2
CDR3 protein: CALGLPGLPTLPHGLYTDKLIF
CDR3 DNA: TGTGCTCTTGGGTTACCAGGCCTTCCTACCCTTCCTCATGGCCTGTACACCGATAAACTCATCTTT

clone size: -
J gene: TRDJ1
V gene: TRDV1
D gene: TRDD3
CDR3 protein: CALGEAQFRSTGGPQKDTDKLIF
CDR3 DNA: TGTGCTCTTGGGGAAGCCCAATTCCGGTCGACTGGGGGACCCCAAAAGGACACCGATAAACTCATCTTT

clone size: -
J gene: TRDJ1
V gene: TRDV1
D gene: TRDD3
CDR3 protein: CALGTTNSLAPGGRVDTDKLIF
CDR3 DNA: TGTGCTCTTGGGACCACCAACTCCCTAGCACCTGGGGGGAGGGTGGACACCGATAAACTCATCTTT

clone size: -
J gene: TRDJ1
V gene: TRDV1
D gene: TRDD3
CDR3 protein: CALGELDISSPGAGGTKLIF
CDR3 DNA: TGTGCTCTTGGGGAACTAGATATTTCCTCCCCGGGGGCTGGGGGCACTAAACTCATCTTT

clone size: -
J gene: TRDJ1
V gene: TRDV1
D gene: -
CDR3 protein: CALGERLGWSRGTDKLIF
CDR3 DNA: TGTGCTCTTGGGGAAAGGTTGGGTTGGTCCCGGGGGACCGATAAACTCATCTTT